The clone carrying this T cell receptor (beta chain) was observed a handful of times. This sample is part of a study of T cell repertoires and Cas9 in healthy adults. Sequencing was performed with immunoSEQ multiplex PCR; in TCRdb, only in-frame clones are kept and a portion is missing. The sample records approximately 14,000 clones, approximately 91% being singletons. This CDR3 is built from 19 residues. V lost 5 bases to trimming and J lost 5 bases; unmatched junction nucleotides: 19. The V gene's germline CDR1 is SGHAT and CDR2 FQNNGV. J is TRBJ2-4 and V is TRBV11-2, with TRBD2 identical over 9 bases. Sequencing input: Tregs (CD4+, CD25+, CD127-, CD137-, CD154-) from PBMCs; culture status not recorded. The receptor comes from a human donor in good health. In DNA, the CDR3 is TGTGCCAGCAGCCACATCAGACGAAGCGGGGGGCGCCGTGAAAACATTCAGTACTTC. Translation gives CASSHIRRSGGRRENIQYF.